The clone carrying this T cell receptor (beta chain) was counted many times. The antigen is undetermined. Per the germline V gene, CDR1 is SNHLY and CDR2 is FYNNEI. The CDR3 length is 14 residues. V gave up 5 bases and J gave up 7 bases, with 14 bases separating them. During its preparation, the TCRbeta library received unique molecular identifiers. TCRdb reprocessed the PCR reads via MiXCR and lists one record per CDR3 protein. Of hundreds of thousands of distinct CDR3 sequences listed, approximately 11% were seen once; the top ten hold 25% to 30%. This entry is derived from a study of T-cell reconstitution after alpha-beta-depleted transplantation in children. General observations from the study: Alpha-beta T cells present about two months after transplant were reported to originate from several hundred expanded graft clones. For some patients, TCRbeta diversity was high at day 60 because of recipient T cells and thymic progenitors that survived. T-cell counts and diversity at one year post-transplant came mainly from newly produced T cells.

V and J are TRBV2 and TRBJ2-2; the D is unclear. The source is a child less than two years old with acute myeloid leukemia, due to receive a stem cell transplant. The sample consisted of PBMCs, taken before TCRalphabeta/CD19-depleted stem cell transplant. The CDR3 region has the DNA TGTGCCAGCAGTTGGGCAGTCCGAAACGGGGAGCTGTTTTTT. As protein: CASSWAVRNGELFF.